A selection of T cell receptor beta chains follows, all from one sample in a study of blood T cell repertoires in COVID-19. The table came from immunoSEQ multiplex PCR; TCRdb's copy has only in-frame clones and leaves some out. The data hold under 250,000 clones, with 80% to 85% observed a single time. What was sequenced was peripheral blood. The receptors shown here come from a man aged 35-49 years with acute or convalescent COVID-19. Both conserved end residues are part of each CDR3. D genes are given only for firm matches. A clone size is listed for some rows: how often the clone was seen (once, few, many), or a class if it is expanded.

D	V	size	J	CDR3	DNA
TRBD2	TRBV29-1	-	TRBJ2-7	CSGREAGAGEQYF	TGCAGCGGTCGGGAAGCGGGGGCGGGCGAGCAGTACTTC
-	TRBV20-1	-	TRBJ2-7	CSALDSYEQYF	TGCAGTGCCTTGGACAGCTACGAGCAGTACTTC
-	TRBV7-8	-	TRBJ2-7	CASSPRQDQPYEQYF	TGTGCCAGCAGCCCCAGACAGGACCAACCCTACGAGCAGTACTTC
-	TRBV19	few	TRBJ2-3	CASKGAVAGTDTQYF	TGTGCCAGTAAGGGGGCAGTAGCGGGAACAGATACGCAGTATTTT
-	TRBV4-3	-	TRBJ1-5	CASSLSTYSNQPQHF	TGCGCCAGCAGCCTTAGCACTTATAGCAATCAGCCCCAGCATTTT
-	TRBV7-6	few	TRBJ2-1	CASSLGSKQFF	TGTGCCAGCAGCTTAGGGAGCAAGCAGTTCTTC
-	TRBV30	-	TRBJ1-5	CAWSRDNKQPQHF	TGTGCCTGGAGCAGGGATAATAAACAGCCCCAGCATTTT
TRBD2	TRBV27	-	TRBJ2-1	CASSFKASGYNEQFF	TGTGCCAGCAGTTTTAAGGCTAGCGGCTACAATGAGCAGTTCTTC
TRBD1	TRBV9	-	TRBJ1-1	CASSVAPWTGLNTEAFF	TGTGCCAGCAGCGTAGCCCCGTGGACAGGGTTGAACACTGAAGCTTTCTTT
-	TRBV7-3	-	TRBJ2-3	CASSSQGGARTDTQYF	TGTGCCAGCAGCTCGCAAGGGGGGGCGAGGACAGATACGCAGTATTTT
TRBD2	TRBV30	once	TRBJ2-2	CAWKVAGVYTGELFF	TGTGCCTGGAAGGTAGCGGGAGTTTATACCGGGGAGCTGTTTTTT
-	TRBV5-8	few	TRBJ1-1	CASSFRARRGAFF	TGTGCCAGCAGCTTTCGGGCCCGACGGGGAGCTTTCTTT
-	TRBV4-2	few	TRBJ2-3	CASSQDLRITDTQYF	TGTGCCAGCAGCCAAGACTTGCGGATCACAGATACGCAGTATTTT
-	TRBV7-9	-	TRBJ2-7	CASSPRGGGTQQQYF	TGTGCCAGCAGCCCCAGGGGCGGAGGCACCCAGCAGCAGTACTTC
-	TRBV6-5	-	TRBJ1-3	CASSYSGAASGNTIYF	TGTGCCAGCAGTTACTCGGGCGCAGCCTCTGGAAACACCATATATTTT
-	TRBV6-1	-	TRBJ1-5	CASSDQLGAGWGNQPQHF	TGTGCCAGCAGTGATCAGCTGGGGGCGGGCTGGGGCAATCAGCCCCAGCATTTT
TRBD2	TRBV27	once	TRBJ2-1	CASSPLGTSVYNEQFF	TGTGCCAGCAGTCCCCTTGGGACTAGCGTATACAATGAGCAGTTCTTC
-	TRBV10-1	-	TRBJ2-3	CASSDEGPTDTQYF	TGCGCCAGCAGTGATGAGGGTCCCACAGATACGCAGTATTTT
-	TRBV7-2	-	TRBJ2-2	CASTQGPNTGELFF	TGTGCCAGCACTCAGGGGCCGAACACCGGGGAGCTGTTTTTT
-	TRBV5-1	-	TRBJ2-7	CASSLRGANLYEQYF	TGCGCCAGCAGCTTGCGCGGGGCCAACCTCTACGAGCAGTACTTC
-	TRBV7-8	-	TRBJ1-2	CASSLNTNYGYTF	TGTGCCAGCAGCTTAAACACCAACTATGGCTACACCTTC
-	TRBV6-5	-	TRBJ2-3	CASSITGTDTQYF	TGTGCCAGCAGTATCACAGGTACAGATACGCAGTATTTT
-	TRBV27	-	TRBJ1-2	CASSSATGRRHYGYTF	TGTGCCAGCAGTTCCGCGACAGGAAGGAGACACTATGGCTACACCTTC
TRBD2	TRBV6-2/TRBV6-3	-	TRBJ2-1	CASSDPGLAPPEEQFF	TGTGCCAGCAGTGACCCGGGACTAGCTCCCCCAGAAGAGCAGTTCTTC
-	TRBV27	-	TRBJ1-2	CASSFGPNYGYTF	TGTGCCAGCAGTTTTGGGCCTAACTATGGCTACACCTTC
-	TRBV7-9	few	TRBJ1-1	CASSLASKAFF	TGTGCCAGCAGCTTAGCCTCTAAAGCTTTCTTT
-	TRBV5-6	-	TRBJ1-2	CASSLRGYGYTF	TGTGCCAGCAGCCTCAGGGGTTATGGCTACACCTTC